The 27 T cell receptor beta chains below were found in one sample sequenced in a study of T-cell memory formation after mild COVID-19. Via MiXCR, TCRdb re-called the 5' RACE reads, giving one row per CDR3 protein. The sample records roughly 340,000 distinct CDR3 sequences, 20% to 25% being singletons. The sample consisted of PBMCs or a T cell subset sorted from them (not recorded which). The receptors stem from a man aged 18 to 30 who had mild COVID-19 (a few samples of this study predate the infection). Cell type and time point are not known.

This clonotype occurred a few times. The DNA of the CDR3 is TGCGCCAGCAGCCAGGATACGGGGGACCCGTCCTACACCGGGGAGCTGTTTTTT. The encoded protein is CASSQDTGDPSYTGELFF. The rearrangement uses TRBV4-1 and TRBJ2-2; weak D call: TRBD2 (6 bases). V lost 3 bases, J lost 3 bases, and 20 bases lay in between. The CDR3 sequence is 18 residues long. Germline V gene lookup returns CDR1 MGHRA and CDR2 YSYEKL.

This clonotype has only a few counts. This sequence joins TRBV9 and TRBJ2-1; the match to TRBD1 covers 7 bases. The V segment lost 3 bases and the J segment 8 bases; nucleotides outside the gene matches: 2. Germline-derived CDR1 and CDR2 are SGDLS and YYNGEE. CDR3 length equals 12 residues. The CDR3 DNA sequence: TGTGCCAGCAGCGGACAGGGATATGAGCAGTTCTTC. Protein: CASSGQGYEQFF. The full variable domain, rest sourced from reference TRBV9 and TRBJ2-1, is DSGVTQTPKHLITATGQRVTLRCSPRSGDLSVYWYQQSLDQGLQFLIQYYNGEERAKGNILERFSAQQFPDLHSELNLSSLELGDSALYFCASSGQGYEQFFGPGTRLTVL.

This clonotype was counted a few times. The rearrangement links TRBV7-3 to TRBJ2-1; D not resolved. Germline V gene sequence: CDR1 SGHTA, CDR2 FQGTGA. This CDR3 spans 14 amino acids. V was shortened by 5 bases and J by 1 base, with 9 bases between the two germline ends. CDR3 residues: CASSPRNSYNEQFF. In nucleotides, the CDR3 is TGTGCCAGCAGCCCCAGGAATTCCTACAATGAGCAGTTCTTC.

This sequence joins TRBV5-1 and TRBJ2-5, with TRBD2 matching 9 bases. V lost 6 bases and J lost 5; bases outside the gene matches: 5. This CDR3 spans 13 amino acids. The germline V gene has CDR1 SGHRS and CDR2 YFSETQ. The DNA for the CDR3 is TGCGCCAGCACCGCTAGCGGGGCCGAGACCCAGTACTTC. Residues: CASTASGAETQYF.

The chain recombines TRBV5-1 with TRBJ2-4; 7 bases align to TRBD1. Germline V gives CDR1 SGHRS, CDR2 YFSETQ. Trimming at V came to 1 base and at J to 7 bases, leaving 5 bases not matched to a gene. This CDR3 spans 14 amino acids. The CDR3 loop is CASSLLPTGNIQYF. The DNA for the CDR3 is TGCGCCAGCAGCTTGCTCCCGACAGGGAACATTCAGTACTTC.

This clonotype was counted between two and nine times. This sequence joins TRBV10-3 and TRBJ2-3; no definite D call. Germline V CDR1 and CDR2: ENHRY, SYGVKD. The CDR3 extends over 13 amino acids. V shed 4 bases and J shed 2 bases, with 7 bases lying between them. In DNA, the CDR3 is TGTGCCATCAGTGTTCAGGCCACAGATACGCAGTATTTT. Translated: CAISVQATDTQYF.

The chain's CDR3 is CASSPLAGIYNEQFF. The CDR3 nucleotides read TGTGCCAGCAGCCCACTAGCGGGTATCTACAATGAGCAGTTCTTC. The chain recombines TRBV12-3 or TRBV12-4 with TRBJ2-1; 9 bases align to TRBD2. The CDR3 is made up of 15 amino acids. The junction had 6 bases not matched to a gene; V was cut back by 6 bases and J by 3 bases.

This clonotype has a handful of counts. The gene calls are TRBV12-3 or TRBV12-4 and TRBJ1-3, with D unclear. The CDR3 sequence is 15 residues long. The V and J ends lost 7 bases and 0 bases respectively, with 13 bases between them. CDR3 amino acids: CASKGRPNSGNTIYF. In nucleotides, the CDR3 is TGTGCCAGCAAAGGTCGACCGAACTCTGGAAACACCATATATTTT.

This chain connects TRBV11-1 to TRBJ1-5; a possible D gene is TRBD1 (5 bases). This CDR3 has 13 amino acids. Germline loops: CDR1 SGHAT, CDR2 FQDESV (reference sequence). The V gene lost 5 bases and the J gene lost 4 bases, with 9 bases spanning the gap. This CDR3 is CASSKTGNQPQHF. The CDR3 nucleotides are TGTGCCAGCAGCAAAACAGGAAATCAGCCCCAGCATTTT.

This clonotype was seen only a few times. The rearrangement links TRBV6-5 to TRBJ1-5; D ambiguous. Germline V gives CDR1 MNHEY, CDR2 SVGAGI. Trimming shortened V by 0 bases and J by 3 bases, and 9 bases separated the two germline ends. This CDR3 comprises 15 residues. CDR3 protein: CASSYSMAVNQPQHF. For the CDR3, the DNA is TGTGCCAGCAGTTACTCGATGGCAGTCAATCAGCCCCAGCATTTT.

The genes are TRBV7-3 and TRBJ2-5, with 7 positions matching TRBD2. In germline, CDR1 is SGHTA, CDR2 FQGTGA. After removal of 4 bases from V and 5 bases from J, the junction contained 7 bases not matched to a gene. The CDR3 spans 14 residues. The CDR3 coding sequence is TGTGCCAGCAGCTCCACCGGGGGGTTGGAGACCCAGTACTTC. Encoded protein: CASSSTGGLETQYF.

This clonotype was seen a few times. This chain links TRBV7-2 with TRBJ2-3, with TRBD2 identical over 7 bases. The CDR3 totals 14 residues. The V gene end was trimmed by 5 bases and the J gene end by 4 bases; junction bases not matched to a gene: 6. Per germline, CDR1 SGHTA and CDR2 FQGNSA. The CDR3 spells CASSPTRGSDTQYF. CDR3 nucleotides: TGTGCCAGCAGCCCGACGCGGGGGTCAGATACGCAGTATTTT.

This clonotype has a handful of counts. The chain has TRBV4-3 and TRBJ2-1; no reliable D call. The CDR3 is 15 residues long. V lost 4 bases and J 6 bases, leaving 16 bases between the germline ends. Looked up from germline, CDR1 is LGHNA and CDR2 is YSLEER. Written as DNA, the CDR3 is TGCGCCAGCAGCCCCCCAAATGCTCCTTCCAATGAGCAGTTCTTC. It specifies CASSPPNAPSNEQFF.

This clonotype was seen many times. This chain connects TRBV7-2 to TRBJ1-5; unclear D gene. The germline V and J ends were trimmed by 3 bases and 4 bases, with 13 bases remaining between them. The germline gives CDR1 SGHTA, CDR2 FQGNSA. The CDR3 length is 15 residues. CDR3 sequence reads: CASSLAGLTNQPQHF. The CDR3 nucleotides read TGTGCCAGCAGCTTGGCCGGCTTGACAAATCAGCCCCAGCATTTT. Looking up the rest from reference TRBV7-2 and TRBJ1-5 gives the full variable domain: GAGVSQSPSNKVTEKGKDVELRCDPISGHTALYWYRQSLGQGLEFLIYFQGNSAPDKSGLPSDRFSAERTGGSVSTLTIQRTQQEDSAVYLCASSLAGLTNQPQHFGDGTRLSIL.

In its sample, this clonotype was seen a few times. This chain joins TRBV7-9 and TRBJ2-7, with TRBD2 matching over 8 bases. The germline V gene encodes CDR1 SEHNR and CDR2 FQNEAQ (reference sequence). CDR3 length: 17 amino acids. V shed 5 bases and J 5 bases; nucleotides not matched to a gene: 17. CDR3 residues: CASSLWGSGAPLDEQYV. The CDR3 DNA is TGTGCCAGCAGCCTCTGGGGTAGCGGGGCACCCCTAGACGAGCAGTACGTC.

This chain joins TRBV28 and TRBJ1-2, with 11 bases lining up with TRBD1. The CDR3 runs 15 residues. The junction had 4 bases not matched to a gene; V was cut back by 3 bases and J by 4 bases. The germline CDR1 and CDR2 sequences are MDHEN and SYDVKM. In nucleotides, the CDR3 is TGTGCCAGCAGTTTTAGGGGGACAGGGGGCTATGGCTACACCTTC. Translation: CASSFRGTGGYGYTF.

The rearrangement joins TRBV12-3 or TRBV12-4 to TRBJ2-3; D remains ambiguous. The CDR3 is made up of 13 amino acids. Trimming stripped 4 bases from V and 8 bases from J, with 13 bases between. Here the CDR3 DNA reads TGTGCCAGCAGTTCAACCAGGCCGGGTACGCAGTATTTT. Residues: CASSSTRPGTQYF.

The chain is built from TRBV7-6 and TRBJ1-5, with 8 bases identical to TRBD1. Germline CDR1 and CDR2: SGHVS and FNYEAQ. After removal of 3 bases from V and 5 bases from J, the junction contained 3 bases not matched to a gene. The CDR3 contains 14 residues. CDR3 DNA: TGTGCCAGCAGCTTTAAACAGGGGGATCAGCCCCAGCATTTT. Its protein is CASSFKQGDQPQHF.

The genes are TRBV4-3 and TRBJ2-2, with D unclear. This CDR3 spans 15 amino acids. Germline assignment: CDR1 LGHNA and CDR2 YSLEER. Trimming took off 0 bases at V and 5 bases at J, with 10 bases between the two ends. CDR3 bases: TGCGCCAGCAGCCAAGATCCTCTGGGGACCGGGGAGCTGTTTTTT. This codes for CASSQDPLGTGELFF.

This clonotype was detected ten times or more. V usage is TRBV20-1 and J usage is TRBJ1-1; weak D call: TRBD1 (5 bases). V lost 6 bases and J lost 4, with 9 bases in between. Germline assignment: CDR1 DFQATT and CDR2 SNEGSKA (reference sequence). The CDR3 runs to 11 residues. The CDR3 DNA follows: TGCAGTGCGGGACGGGGCACTGAAGCTTTCTTT. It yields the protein CSAGRGTEAFF.

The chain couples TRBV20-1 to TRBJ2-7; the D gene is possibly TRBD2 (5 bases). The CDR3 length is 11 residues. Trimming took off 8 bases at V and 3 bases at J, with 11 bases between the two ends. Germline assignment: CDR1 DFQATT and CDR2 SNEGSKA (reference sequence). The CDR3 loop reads CSTEGRYEQYF. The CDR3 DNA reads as TGCAGTACCGAGGGCCGCTACGAGCAGTACTTC.

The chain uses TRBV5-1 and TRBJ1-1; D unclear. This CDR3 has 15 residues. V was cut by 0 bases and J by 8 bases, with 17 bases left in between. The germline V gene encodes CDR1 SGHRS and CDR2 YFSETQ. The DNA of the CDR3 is TGCGCCAGCAGCTTGGAGGCCAGATTTTCCGCCGAAGCTTTCTTT. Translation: CASSLEARFSAEAFF.

The DNA for the CDR3 is TGTGCCAGCAGCCAAGGGGACAGGGGGTCGGAACTGTTTTTT. Translated: CASSQGDRGSELFF. The chain uses TRBV4-2 and TRBJ1-4; 11 bases agree with TRBD1. V was pared by 1 base and J by 12 bases, with 4 bases of the junction left unmatched. The CDR3 contains 14 residues. From germline, CDR1 is LGHNA and CDR2 YNFKEQ.

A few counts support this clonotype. In DNA form, the CDR3 reads TGCGCCAGCAGCCAAGCAGGAGGGGTGCGCGAGCAGTACTTC. It specifies CASSQAGGVREQYF. The V gene is TRBV4-3, the J gene TRBJ2-7; tentative D call: TRBD2 (6 bases). Germline V lookup: CDR1 LGHNA, CDR2 YSLEER. The CDR3 is 14 amino acids. V dropped 1 base and J dropped 6 bases, with 13 bases sitting between them.

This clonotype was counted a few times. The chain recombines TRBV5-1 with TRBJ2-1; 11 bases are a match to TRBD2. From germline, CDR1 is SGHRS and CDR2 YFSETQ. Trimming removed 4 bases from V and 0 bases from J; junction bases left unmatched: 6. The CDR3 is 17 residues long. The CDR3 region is CASSASSGGSSYNEQFF. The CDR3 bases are TGCGCCAGCAGCGCCTCTAGCGGGGGGAGCTCCTACAATGAGCAGTTCTTC.

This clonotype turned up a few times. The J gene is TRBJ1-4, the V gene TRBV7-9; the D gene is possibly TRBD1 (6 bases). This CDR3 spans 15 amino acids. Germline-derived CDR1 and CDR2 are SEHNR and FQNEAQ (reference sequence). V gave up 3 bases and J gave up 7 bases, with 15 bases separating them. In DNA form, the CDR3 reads TGTGCCAGCAGCTTTACGACAGGAACGGGTGAAAAACTGTTTTTT. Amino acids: CASSFTTGTGEKLFF.

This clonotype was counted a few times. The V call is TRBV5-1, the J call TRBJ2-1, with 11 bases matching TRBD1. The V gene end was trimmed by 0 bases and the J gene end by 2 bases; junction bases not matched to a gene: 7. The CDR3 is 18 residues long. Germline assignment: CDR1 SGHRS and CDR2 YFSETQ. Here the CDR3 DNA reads TGCGCCAGCAGCTTGGGGGACAGGGGGTCGAGGACCTACAATGAGCAGTTCTTC. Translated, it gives CASSLGDRGSRTYNEQFF.